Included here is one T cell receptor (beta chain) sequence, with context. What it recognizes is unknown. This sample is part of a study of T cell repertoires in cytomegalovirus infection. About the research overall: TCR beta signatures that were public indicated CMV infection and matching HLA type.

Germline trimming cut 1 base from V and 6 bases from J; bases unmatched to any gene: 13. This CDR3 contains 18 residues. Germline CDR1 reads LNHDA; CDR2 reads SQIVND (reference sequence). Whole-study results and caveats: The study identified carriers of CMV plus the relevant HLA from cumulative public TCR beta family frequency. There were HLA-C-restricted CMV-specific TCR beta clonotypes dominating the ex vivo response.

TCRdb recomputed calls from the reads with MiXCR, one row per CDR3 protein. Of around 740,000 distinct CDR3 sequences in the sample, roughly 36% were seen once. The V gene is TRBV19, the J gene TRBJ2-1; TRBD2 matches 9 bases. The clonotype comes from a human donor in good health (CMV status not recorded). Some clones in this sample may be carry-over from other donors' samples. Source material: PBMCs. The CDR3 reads CASSIGNRAGGQVNEQFF. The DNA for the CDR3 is TGTGCCAGTAGTATAGGTAATCGGGCGGGAGGGCAGGTCAATGAGCAGTTCTTC.